The T cell receptor (beta chain) described here comes from a study of shared clonotypes between healthy human individuals. Study-level information: The people who gave samples were a couple of women and a few men aged 18 to 49. Study-wide points: Generally, naive subsets came out with larger estimated richness than memory subsets. Although depth was large, rarefaction showed that sequencing of the sorted subsets was incomplete.

V shed 6 bases, J shed 7 bases, and the junction held 8 bases outside the gene matches. This CDR3 region has 15 residues. CDR1 and CDR2 (germline): MDHEN, SYDVKM. Here immunoSEQ multiplex PCR was the method, and the copy in TCRdb shows in-frame clones only, minus some. The table has about 680,000 clones, around four fifths seen once; the top ten hold around 2%. Comments on this clone: Its antigen is as yet unknown.

Division of CD4+ cells produced a CD45RA+ naive subset and a CD45RA-negative memory subset. This rearrangement joins TRBV28 to TRBJ1-5; 11 bases are a match to TRBD1. Input material: memory CD4+ T cells sorted from blood. Sample subset: CD45RA-negative fraction. This clonotype originated in a woman aged 25 to 39 in good health. The CDR3 spells CASRYRDRGYQPQHF. CDR3 bases: TGTGCCAGCAGGTACCGGGACAGGGGGTACCAGCCCCAGCATTTT.